This T cell receptor (beta chain) was recorded in a study of monozygotic twins with inflammatory bowel disease. Overall study results and limits: Evidence did not back any single strong signal or clonotype linked to IBD. Relative clonotype sharing with others was diminished in IBD patients versus healthy twins, particularly with disease activity. Healthy co-twins had higher TCRbeta inverse Simpson diversity than their IBD twins.

Germline-derived CDR1 and CDR2 are MGHDK and SYGVNS. The CDR3 has 17 amino acids. The UMIs carried a 6-nucleotide sample barcode, and they were added by template switching. Using the 5' RACE reads, TCRdb records one entry per CDR3 protein without DNA. The sample includes fewer than 550,000 distinct CDR3 sequences. A note on this clonotype: The antigen is undetermined.

This TCR came from a human donor with ulcerative colitis or Crohn's disease, or a healthy co-twin of an affected twin (not recorded which). Sequencing input: blood. This chain links TRBV25-1 with TRBJ2-1; TCRdb proposes TRBD1, but this gene call is untestable without DNA. This CDR3 reads CASSDWTGGSFRNEQFF.